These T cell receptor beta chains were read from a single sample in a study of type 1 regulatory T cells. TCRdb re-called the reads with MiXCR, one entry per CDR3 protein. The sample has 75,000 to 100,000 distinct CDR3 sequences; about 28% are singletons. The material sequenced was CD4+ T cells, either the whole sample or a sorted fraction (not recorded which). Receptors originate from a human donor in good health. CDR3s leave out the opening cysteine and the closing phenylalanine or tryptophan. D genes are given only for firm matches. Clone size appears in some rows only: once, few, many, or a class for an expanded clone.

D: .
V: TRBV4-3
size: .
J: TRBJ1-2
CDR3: ASSHPEGDGYT

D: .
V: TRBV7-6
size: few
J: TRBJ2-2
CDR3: ASSLKGSGELF

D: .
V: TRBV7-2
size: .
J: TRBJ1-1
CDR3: ASSRSGTDNTEAF

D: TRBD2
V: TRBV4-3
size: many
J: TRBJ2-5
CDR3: ASSQQAGTGQETQY

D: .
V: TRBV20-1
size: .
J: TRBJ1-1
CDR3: SARSGAGAKAF

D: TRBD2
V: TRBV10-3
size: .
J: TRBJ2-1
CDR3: AISDGLAEGEQF

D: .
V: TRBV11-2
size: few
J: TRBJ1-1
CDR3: ASSLEGWTEAF

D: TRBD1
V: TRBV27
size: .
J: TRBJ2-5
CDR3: ASSSPGQLQETQY

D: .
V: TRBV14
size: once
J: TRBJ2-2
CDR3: ASSQDERVLGAGELF

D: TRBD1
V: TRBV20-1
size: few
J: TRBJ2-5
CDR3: SARDHRTGGLETQY

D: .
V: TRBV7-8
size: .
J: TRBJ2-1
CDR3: ASSRSPNEQS

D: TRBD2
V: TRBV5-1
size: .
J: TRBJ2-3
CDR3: ASSWGLAGVTDTQY

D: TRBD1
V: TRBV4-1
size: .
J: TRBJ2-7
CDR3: ASSRPAGQAYEQY

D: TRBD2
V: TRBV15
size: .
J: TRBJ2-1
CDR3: ATSRTFGTLAGGPSNEQF

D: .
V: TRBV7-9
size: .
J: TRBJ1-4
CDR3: ASSLFSGEKLF

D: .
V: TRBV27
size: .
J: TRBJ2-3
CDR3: ASSSGQIPDTQY

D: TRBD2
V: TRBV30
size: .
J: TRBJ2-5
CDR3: AWSIAGGAQETQY

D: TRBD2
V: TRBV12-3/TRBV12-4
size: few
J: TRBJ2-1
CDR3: ASSLYLSPSGSINEQF

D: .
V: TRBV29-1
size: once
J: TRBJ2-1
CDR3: SVAGSARYNNEQF

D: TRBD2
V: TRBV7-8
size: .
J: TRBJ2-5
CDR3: ASSPVILAGGRVGRETQY

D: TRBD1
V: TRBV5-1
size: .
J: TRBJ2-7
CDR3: ASSSKTGGGSYEQY

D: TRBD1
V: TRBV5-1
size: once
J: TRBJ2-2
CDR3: ASSPGPRGPTTGELF

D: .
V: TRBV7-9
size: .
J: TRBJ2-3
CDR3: ASSPGRSFTDTQY

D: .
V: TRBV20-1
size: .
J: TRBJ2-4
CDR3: SVRGSAKNIQY

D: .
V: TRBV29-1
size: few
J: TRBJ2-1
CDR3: SAGQTDNEQF

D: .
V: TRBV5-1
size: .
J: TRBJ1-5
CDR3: ASSLGGRNQPQH

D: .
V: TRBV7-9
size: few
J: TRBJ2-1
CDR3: ASSPTGDEQF

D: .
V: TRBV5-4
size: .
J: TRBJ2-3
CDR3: ASSLRGHIDTDTQY

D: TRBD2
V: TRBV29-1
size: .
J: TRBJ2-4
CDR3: SVVPSGRAKNIQY

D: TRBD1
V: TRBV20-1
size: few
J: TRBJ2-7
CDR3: SARTGALSYEQY

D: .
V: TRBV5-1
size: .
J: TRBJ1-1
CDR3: ASSSTISNTQAF

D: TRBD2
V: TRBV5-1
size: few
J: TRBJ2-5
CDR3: ASSLERTSGETQY

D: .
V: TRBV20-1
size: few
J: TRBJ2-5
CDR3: SARDPGPVGTQY

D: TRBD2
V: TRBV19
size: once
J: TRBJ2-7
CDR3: ASSDSGTSSYEQY

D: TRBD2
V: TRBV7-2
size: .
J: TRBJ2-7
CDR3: ASSSRGGTSGRVLLYEQY

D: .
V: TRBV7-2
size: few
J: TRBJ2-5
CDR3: ASSLVSETQY

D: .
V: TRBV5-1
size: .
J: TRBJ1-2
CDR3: ASSLARPPGDGYT

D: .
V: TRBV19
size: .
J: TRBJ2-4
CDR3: ASSPTDGGTKNIQY

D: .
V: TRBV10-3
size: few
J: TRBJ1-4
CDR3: AISEKSTISEKLF

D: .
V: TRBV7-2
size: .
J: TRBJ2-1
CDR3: ASRLEPSVGNEQF

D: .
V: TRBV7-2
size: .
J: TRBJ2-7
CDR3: ASSLVSASYEQY

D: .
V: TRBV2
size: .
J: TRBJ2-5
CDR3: ASSVGGGGETQY

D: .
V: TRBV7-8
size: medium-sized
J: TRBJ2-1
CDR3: ASTPPLSSYNEQF

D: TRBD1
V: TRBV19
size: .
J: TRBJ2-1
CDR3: ASSSPGGDSYNEQF

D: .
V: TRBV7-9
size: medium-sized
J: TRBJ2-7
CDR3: ASSPQATRGNSYEQY

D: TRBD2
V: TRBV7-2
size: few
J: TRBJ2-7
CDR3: ASSKGLAGATSSYEQY

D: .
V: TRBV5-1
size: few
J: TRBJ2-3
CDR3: ASSLNPSTDTQY

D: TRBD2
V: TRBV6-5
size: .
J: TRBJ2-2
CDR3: ASGTGTSGRGTGELF

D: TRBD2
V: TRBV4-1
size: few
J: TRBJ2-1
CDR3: ASSPTSGSDNEQF

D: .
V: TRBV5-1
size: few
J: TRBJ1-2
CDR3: ASSLDDPYGYT

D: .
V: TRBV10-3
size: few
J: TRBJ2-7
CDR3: AITAGATYEQY

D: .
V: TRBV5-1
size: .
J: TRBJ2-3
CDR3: ASSLVPRMADTQY

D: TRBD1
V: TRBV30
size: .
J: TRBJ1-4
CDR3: AWSGGQGDKKLF

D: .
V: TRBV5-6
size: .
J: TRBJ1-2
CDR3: ASSKLDRRPGYT

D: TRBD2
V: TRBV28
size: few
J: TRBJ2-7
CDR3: ASSLPSGYSEQY